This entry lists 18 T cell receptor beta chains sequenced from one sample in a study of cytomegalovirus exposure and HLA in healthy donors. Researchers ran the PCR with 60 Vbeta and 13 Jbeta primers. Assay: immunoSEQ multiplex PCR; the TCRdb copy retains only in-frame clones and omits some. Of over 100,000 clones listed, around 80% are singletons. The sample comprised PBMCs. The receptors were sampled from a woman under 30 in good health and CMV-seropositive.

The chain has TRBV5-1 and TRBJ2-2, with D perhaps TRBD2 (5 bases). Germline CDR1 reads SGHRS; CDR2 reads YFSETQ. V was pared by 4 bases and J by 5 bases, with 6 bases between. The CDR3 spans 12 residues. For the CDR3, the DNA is TGCGCCAGCAGCAGGGAGACCGGGGAGCTGTTTTTT. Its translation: CASSRETGELFF.

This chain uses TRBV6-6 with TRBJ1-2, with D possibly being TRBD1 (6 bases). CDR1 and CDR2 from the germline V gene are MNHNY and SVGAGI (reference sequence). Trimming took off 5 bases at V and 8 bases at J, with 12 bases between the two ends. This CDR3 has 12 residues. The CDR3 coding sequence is TGTGCCAGCAGTACTAACAGGGAAGGCTACACCTTC. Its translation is CASSTNREGYTF.

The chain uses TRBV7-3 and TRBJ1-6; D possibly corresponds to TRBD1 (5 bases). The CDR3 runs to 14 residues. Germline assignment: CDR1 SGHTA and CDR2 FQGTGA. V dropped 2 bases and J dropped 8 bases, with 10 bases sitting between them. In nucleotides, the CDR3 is TGTGCCAGCAGCTTACAACAGGATCATTCACCCCTCCACTTT. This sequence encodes CASSLQQDHSPLHF. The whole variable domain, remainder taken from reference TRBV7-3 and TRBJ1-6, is GAGVSQTPSNKVTEKGKYVELRCDPISGHTALYWYRQSLGQGPEFLIYFQGTGAADDSGLPNDRFFAVRPEGSVSTLKIQRTERGDSAVYLCASSLQQDHSPLHFGNGTRLTVT.

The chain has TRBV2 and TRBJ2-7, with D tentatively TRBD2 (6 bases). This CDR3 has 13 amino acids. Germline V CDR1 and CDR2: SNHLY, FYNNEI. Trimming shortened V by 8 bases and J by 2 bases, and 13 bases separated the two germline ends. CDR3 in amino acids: CASDGGPTYEQYF. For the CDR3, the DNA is TGTGCCAGCGACGGGGGTCCTACCTACGAGCAGTACTTC.

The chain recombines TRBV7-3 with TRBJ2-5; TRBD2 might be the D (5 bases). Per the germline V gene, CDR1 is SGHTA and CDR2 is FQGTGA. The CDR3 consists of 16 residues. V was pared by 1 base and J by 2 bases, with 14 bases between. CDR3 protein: CASSLIGSPGQETQYF. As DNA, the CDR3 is TGTGCCAGCAGCTTAATTGGCTCTCCGGGGCAAGAGACCCAGTACTTC.

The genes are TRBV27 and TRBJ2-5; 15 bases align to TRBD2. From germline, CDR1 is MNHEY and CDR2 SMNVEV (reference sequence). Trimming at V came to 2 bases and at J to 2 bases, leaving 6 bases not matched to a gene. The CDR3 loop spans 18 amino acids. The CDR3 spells CASSLGGLAGGLQETQYF. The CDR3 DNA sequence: TGTGCCAGCAGTTTAGGGGGACTAGCGGGGGGACTACAAGAGACCCAGTACTTC.

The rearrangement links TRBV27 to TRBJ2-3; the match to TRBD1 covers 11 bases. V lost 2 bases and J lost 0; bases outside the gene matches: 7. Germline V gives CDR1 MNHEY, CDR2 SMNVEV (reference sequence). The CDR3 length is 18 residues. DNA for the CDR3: TGTGCCAGCAGTTTAGGGACAGGGGGACCCTCTAGCACAGATACGCAGTATTTT. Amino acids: CASSLGTGGPSSTDTQYF.

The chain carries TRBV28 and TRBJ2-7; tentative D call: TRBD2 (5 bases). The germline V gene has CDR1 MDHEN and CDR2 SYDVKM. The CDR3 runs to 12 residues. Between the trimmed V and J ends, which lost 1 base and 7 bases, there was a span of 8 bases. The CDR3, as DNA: TGTGCCAGCAGTTTATTGGAGCGGGAGCAGTACTTC. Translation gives CASSLLEREQYF.

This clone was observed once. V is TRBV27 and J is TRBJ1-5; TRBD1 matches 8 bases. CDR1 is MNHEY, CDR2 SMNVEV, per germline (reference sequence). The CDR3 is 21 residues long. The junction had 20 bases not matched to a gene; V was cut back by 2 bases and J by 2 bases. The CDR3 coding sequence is TGTGCCAGCAGTTTAACCGCCCCGAACTCCAGGGGGCGCAGGGGCAATCAGCCCCAGCATTTT. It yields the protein CASSLTAPNSRGRRGNQPQHF.

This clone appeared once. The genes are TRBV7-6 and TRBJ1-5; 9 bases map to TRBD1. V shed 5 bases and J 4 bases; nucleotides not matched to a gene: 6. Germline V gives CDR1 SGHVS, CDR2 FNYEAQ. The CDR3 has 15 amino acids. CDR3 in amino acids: CASSMGQGPNQPQHF. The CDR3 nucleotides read TGTGCCAGCAGCATGGGACAGGGTCCGAATCAGCCCCAGCATTTT. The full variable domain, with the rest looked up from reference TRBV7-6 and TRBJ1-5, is GAGVSQSPRYKVTKRGQDVALRCDPISGHVSLYWYRQALGQGPEFLTYFNYEAQQDKSGLPNDRFSAERPEGSISTLTIQRTEQRDSAMYRCASSMGQGPNQPQHFGDGTRLSIL.

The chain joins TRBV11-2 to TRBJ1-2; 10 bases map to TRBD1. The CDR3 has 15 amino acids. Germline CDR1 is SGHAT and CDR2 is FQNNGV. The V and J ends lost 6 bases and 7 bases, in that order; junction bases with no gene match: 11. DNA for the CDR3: TGTGCCAGCAGAAAGCCGGGACAGGGGAGGTTTGGCTACACCTTC. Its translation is CASRKPGQGRFGYTF. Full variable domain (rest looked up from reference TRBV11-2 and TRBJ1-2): EAGVAQSPRYKIIEKRQSVAFWCNPISGHATLYWYQQILGQGPKLLIQFQNNGVVDDSQLPKDRFSAERLKGVDSTLKIQPAKLEDSAVYLCASRKPGQGRFGYTFGSGTRLTVV.

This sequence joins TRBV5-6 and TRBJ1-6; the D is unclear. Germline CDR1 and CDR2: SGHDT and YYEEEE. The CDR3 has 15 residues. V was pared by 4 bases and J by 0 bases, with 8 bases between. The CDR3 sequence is CASSPGSSYNSPLHF. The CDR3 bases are TGTGCCAGCAGCCCCGGGAGCTCCTATAATTCACCCCTCCACTTT.

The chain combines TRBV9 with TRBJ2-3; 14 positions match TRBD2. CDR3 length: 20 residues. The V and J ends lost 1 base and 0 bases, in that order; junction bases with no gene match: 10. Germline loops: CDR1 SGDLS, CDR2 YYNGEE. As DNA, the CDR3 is TGTGCCAGCAGCGTAAAACAGGGACTAGCGGGGGATCGTAGCACAGATACGCAGTATTTT. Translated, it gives CASSVKQGLAGDRSTDTQYF.

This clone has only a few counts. The DNA of the CDR3 is TGTGCCATCGGCCGGGACAGGGTATGGGACGAGCAGTACTTC. Encoded protein: CAIGRDRVWDEQYF. This chain uses TRBV10-3 with TRBJ2-7, with TRBD1 matching over 9 bases. Germline assignment: CDR1 ENHRY and CDR2 SYGVKD. Losses at the gene ends were 8 bases for V and 5 bases for J; bases not matched to a gene: 10. The CDR3 is made up of 14 amino acids.

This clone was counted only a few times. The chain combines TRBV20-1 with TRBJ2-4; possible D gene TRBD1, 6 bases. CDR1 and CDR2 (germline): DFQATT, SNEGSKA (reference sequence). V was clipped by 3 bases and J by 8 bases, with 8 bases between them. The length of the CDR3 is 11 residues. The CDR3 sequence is CSARRQDIQYF. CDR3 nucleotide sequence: TGCAGTGCTAGGAGACAGGACATTCAGTACTTC.

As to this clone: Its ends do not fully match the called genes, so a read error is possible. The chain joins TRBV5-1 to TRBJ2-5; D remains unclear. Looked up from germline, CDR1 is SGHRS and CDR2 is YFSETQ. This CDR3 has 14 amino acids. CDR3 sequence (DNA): TGCGCTAGCAGCCTGCTGAGTCTTCAAGAGACCCAGTACTTC. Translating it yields CASSLLSLQETQYF. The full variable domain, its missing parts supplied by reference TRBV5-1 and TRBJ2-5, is KAGVTQTPRYLIKTRGQQVTLSCSPISGHRSVSWYQQTPGQGLQFLFEYFSETQRNKGNFPGRFSGRQFSNSRSEMNVSTLELGDSALYLCASSLLSLQETQYFGPGTRLLVL.

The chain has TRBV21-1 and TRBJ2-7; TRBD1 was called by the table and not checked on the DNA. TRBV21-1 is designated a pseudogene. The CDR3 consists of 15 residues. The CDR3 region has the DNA TGTGCCAGCAGCGGGACCGGGACAGAGATATACGAGCAGTACTTC. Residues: CASSGTGTEIYEQYF.

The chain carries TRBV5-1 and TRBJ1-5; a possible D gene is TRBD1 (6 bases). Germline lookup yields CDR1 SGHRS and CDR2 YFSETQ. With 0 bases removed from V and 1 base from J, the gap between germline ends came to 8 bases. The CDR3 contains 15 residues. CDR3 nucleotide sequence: TGCGCCAGCAGCTTGGCAGGGGAAAGCAATCAGCCCCAGCATTTT. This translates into CASSLAGESNQPQHF.